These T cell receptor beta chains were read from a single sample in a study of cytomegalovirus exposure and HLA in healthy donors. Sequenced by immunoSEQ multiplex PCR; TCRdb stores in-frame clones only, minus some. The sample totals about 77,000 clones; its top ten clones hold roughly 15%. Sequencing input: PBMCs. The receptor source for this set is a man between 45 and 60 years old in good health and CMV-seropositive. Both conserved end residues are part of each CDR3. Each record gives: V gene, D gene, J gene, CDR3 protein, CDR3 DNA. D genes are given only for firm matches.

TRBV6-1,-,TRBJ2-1,CASSESSSSYNEQFF,TGTGCCAGCAGCGAGTCATCTAGCTCCTACAATGAGCAGTTCTTC
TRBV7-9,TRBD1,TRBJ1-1,CASSFRQGDRTEAFF,TGTGCCAGCAGCTTCCGACAGGGAGATAGAACTGAAGCTTTCTTT
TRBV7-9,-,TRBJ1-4,CASGPIGDNEKLFF,TGTGCCAGCGGCCCCATCGGGGATAATGAAAAACTGTTTTTT
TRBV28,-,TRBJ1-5,CASSFKRQGGNQPQHF,TGTGCCAGCAGTTTTAAGAGGCAGGGCGGCAATCAGCCCCAGCATTTT
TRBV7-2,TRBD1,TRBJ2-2,CASSYGTAGELFF,TGTGCCAGCAGCTATGGGACAGCCGGGGAGCTGTTTTTT
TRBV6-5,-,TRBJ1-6,CASSYSGRTYNSPLHF,TGTGCCAGCAGTTACTCGGGAAGGACTTATAATTCACCCCTCCACTTT
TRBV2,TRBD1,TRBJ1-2,CASTRGQIYGYTF,TGTGCCAGCACCAGGGGACAGATATATGGCTACACCTTC
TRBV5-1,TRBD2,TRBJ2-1,CASSQIAGENEQFF,TGCGCCAGCAGTCAAATAGCGGGAGAGAATGAGCAGTTCTTC
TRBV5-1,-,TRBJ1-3,CASTEISGNTIYF,TGCGCCAGCACCGAGATCTCTGGAAACACCATATATTTT
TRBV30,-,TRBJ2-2,CAWRERVELFF,TGTGCCTGGAGAGAACGAGTGGAGCTGTTTTTT
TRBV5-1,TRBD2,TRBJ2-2,CASSLSRLAENTGELFF,TGCGCCAGCAGCTTGAGTAGACTAGCGGAGAACACCGGGGAGCTGTTTTTT
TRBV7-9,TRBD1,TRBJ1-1,CASSLNTGGAEAFF,TGTGCCAGCAGCCTGAACACAGGGGGGGCTGAAGCTTTCTTT
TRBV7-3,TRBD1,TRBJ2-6,CASSSSGGSGANVLTF,TGTGCCAGCAGCTCCTCAGGGGGTTCGGGGGCCAACGTCCTGACTTTC
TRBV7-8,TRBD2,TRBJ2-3,CASSLILSGTSGDKDTQYF,TGTGCCAGCAGCCTTATCTTATCTGGGACTAGCGGGGATAAAGATACGCAGTATTTT
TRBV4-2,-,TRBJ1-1,CASSQDEGRLQNTEAFF,TGTGCCAGCAGCCAAGATGAGGGCAGGCTCCAGAACACTGAAGCTTTCTTT
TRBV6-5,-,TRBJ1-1,CAVLPWGGNTEAFF,TGTGCCGTTCTGCCCTGGGGGGGAAACACTGAAGCTTTCTTT
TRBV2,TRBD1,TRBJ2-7,CASTLDTGGEQYF,TGTGCCAGCACCCTGGACACAGGGGGCGAGCAGTACTTC
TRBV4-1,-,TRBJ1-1,CASSQEGPLIGTEAFF,TGCGCCAGCAGCCAAGAGGGGCCACTCATAGGGACTGAAGCTTTCTTT
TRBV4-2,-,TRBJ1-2,CASSQGGLRDSNYGYTF,TGTGCCAGCAGCCAAGGAGGTCTACGAGATTCTAACTATGGTTACACCTTC
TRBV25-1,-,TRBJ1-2,CASSEWNDIANYGYTF,TGTGCCAGCAGTGAATGGAACGACATAGCTAACTATGGCTACACCTTC
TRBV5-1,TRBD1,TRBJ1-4,CASSGSTGGNEKLFF,TGCGCCAGCAGTGGCTCGACAGGGGGGAATGAAAAACTGTTTTTT
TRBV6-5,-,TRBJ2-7,CASQSLPGDEQYF,TGTGCCAGCCAGAGCCTACCTGGAGACGAGCAGTACTTC
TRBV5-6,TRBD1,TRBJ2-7,CATGTGHHHEQYF,TGTGCCACCGGGACAGGGCATCACCACGAGCAGTACTTC
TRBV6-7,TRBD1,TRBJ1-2,CASSWGQELYGYTF,TGTGCCAGCAGTTGGGGACAGGAGCTCTATGGCTACACCTTC
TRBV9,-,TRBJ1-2,CASSVGSGSYGYTF,TGTGCCAGCAGCGTGGGGTCAGGGTCCTATGGCTACACCTTC
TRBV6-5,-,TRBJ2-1,CASSYTRTDYNEQFF,TGTGCCAGCAGTTACACCCGGACAGACTACAATGAGCAGTTCTTC
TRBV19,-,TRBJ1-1,CASSLGKGDTEAFF,TGTGCCAGTAGTCTGGGAAAAGGGGACACTGAAGCTTTCTTT
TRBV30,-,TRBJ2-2,CAWSVQDRGTGELFF,TGTGCCTGGAGTGTACAGGATCGTGGGACCGGGGAGCTGTTTTTT
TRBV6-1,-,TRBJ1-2,CASSRTTEDYGYTF,TGTGCCAGCAGCCGGACAACCGAAGACTATGGCTACACCTTC
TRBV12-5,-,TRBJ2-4,CASGLTGGDATDIQYF,TGTGCTAGTGGTTTGACCGGGGGTGATGCAACGGACATTCAGTACTTC
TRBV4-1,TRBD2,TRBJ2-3,CASSQESPGTTGTDTQYF,TGCGCCAGCAGCCAAGAGAGTCCCGGGACTACCGGCACAGATACGCAGTATTTT
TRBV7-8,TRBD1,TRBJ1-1,CASSGQGAAEAFF,TGTGCCAGCAGCGGGCAGGGGGCCGCTGAAGCTTTCTTT
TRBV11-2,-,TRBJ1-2,CASSLGPGDQYGYTF,TGTGCCAGCAGCTTAGGGCCGGGGGACCAATATGGCTACACCTTC
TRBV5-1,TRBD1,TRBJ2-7,CASSPTGGPSYEQYF,TGCGCCAGCAGCCCCACAGGGGGCCCTTCCTACGAGCAGTACTTC
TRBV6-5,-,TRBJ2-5,CASRRAGETGETQYF,TGTGCCAGCAGGAGGGCAGGGGAAACTGGAGAGACCCAGTACTTC
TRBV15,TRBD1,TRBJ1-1,CATSREGGPKAFF,TGTGCCACCAGCAGAGAAGGGGGCCCCAAAGCTTTCTTT
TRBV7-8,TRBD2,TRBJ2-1,CASSLGGGAYNEQFF,TGTGCCAGCAGCTTAGGCGGGGGGGCCTACAATGAGCAGTTCTTC
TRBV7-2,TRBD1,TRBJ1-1,CASSFKLGTASGGTEAFF,TGTGCCAGCAGCTTCAAATTAGGGACAGCCTCAGGTGGCACTGAAGCTTTCTTT
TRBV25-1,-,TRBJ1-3,CASIGGSGNTIYF,TGTGCCAGCATTGGAGGTTCTGGAAACACCATATATTTT
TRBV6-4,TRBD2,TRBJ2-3,CASSDSGGVGTDTQYF,TGTGCCAGCAGTGACTCGGGGGGGGTCGGCACAGATACGCAGTATTTT
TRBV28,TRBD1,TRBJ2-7,CASSLYTGGGDEQYF,TGTGCCAGCAGTTTATATACAGGGGGTGGGGACGAGCAGTACTTC
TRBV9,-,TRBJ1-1,CASSGHWNTEAFF,TGTGCCAGCAGCGGACATTGGAACACTGAAGCTTTCTTT
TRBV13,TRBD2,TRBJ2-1,CASSLRLAVNEQFF,TGTGCCAGCAGCTTGCGACTAGCGGTTAATGAGCAGTTCTTC
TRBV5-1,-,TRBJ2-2,CASSSYTRRETGELFF,TGCGCCAGCAGCAGTTACACCCGGAGGGAGACCGGGGAGCTGTTTTTT
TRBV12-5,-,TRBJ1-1,CASGLILETGRLNTEAFF,TGTGCTAGTGGTTTGATACTGGAGACGGGTCGTTTGAACACTGAAGCTTTCTTT
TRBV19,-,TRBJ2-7,CASSLDISPAEQYF,TGTGCCAGTAGCCTGGACATTTCTCCTGCCGAGCAGTACTTC
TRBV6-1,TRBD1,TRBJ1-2,CASSTGDFGGYTF,TGTGCCAGCAGTACAGGGGATTTCGGGGGCTACACCTTC
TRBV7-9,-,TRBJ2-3,CASSFEGDTDTQYF,TGTGCCAGCAGCTTTGAAGGGGATACAGATACGCAGTATTTT
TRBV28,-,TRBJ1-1,CASSPQASNTEAFF,TGTGCCAGCAGCCCACAGGCTTCGAACACTGAAGCTTTCTTT
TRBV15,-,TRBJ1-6,CATSRDRGLGSPLHF,TGTGCCACCAGCAGAGATCGGGGGTTAGGATCACCCCTCCACTTT
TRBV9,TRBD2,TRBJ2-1,CASSVGASGLYNNEQFF,TGTGCCAGCAGCGTAGGGGCTAGCGGGCTCTATAACAATGAGCAGTTCTTC
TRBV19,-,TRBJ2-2,CASSMAVYTGELFF,TGTGCCAGTAGTATGGCAGTTTACACCGGGGAGCTGTTTTTT
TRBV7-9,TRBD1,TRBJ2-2,CASSFGTAGELFF,TGTGCCAGCAGCTTCGGGACAGCCGGGGAGCTGTTTTTT
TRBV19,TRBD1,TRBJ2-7,CASSIAQGAYEQYF,TGTGCCAGTAGTATAGCCCAGGGGGCCTACGAGCAGTACTTC
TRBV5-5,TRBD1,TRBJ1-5,CASSTTGGDQPQHF,TGTGCCAGCAGCACGACAGGGGGAGATCAGCCCCAGCATTTT
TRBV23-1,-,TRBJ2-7,CASSQRRGAGGSYEQYF,TGCGCCAGCAGTCAACGCCGCGGGGCAGGGGGCTCCTACGAGCAGTACTTC
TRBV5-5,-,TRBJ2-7,CASSLEEGTFYEQYF,TGTGCCAGCAGCTTGGAGGAGGGAACCTTCTACGAGCAGTACTTC
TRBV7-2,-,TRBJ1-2,CATQEGRTNYGYTF,TGTGCCACTCAGGAGGGCCGCACTAACTATGGCTACACCTTC
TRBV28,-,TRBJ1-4,CASSSLQGDNEKLFF,TGTGCCAGCAGTTCTCTACAGGGAGATAATGAAAAACTGTTTTTT
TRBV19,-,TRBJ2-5,CASSILAQETQYF,-